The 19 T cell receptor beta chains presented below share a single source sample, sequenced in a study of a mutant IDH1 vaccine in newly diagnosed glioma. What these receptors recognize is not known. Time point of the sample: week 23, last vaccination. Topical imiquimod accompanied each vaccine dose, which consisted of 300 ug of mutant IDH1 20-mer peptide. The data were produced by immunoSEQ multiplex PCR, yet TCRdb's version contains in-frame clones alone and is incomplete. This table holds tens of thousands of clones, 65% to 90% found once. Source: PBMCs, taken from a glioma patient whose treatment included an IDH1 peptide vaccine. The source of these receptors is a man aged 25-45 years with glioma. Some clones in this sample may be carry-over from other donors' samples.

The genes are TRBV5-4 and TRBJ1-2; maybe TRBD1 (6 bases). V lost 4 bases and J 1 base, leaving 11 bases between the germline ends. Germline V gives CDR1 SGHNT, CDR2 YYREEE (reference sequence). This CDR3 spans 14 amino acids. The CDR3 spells CASSIGQFNYGYTF. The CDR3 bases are TGTGCCAGCAGCATCGGACAGTTTAACTATGGCTACACCTTC.

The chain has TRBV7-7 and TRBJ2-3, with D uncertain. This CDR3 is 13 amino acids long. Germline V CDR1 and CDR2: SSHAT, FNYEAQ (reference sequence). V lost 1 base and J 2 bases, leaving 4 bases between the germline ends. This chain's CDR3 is CASSLESTDTQYF. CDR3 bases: TGTGCCAGCAGCTTAGAATCCACAGATACGCAGTATTTT.

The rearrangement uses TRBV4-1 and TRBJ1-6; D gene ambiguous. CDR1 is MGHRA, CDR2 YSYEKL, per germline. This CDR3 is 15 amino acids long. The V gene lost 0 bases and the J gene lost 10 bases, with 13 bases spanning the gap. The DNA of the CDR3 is TGCGCCAGCAGCCAAGATAGCCCTACGAAGTCACCCCTCCACTTT. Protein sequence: CASSQDSPTKSPLHF.

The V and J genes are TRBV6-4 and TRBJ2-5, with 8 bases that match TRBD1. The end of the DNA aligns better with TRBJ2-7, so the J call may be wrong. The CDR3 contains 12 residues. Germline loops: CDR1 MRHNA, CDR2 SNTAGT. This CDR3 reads CASRNRGSEQYF. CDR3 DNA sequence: TGTGCCAGCAGGAACAGGGGGAGCGAGCAGTACTTC.

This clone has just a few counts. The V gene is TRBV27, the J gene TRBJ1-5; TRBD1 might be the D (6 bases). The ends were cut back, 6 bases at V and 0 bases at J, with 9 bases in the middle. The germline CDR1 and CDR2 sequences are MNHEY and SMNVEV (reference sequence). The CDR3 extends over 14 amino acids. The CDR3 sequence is CASSPGASNQPQHF. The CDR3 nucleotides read TGTGCCAGCAGCCCGGGGGCTAGCAATCAGCCCCAGCATTTT.

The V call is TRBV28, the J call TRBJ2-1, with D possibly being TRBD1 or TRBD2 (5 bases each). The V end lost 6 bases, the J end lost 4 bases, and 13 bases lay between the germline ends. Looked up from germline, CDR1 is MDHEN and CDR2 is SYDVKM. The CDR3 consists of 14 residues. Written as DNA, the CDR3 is TGTGCCAGCAGGAGCGCTGGGGGATACAATGAGCAGTTCTTC. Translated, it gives CASRSAGGYNEQFF.

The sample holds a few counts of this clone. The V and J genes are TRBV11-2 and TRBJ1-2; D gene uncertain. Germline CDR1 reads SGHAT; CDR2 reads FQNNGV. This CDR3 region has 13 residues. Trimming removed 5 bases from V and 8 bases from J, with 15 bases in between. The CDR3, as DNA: TGTGCCAGCAGCACACTTGGGAACCGGGGCTACACCTTC. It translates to CASSTLGNRGYTF.

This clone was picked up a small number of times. The CDR3 bases are TGTGCCAGCAGCTCCCCTCCAAGTAATGAGCAGTTCTTC. Translation: CASSSPPSNEQFF. The chain uses TRBV5-4 and TRBJ2-1; D is ambiguous. Germline values: CDR1 SGHNT, CDR2 YYREEE (reference sequence). V was trimmed by 3 bases and J by 7 bases, leaving 11 bases between them. The length of the CDR3 is 13 residues.

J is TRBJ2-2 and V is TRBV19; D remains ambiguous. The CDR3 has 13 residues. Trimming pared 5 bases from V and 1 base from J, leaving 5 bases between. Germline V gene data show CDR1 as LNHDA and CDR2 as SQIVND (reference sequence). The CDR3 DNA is TGTGCCAGTAGTGATTGGAACACCGGGGAGCTGTTTTTT. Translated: CASSDWNTGELFF.

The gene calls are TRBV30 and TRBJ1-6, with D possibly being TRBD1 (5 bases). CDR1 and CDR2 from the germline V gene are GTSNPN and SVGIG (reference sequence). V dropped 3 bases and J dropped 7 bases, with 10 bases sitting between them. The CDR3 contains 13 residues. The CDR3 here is CAWRETENSPLHF. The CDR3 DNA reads TGTGCCTGGAGAGAGACAGAGAATTCACCCCTCCACTTT.

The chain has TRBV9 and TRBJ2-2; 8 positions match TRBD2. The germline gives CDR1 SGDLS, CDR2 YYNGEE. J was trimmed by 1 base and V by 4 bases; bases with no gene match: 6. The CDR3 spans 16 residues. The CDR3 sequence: CASSHAGGRNTGELFF. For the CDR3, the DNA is TGTGCCAGCAGCCACGCGGGGGGAAGGAACACCGGGGAGCTGTTTTTT.

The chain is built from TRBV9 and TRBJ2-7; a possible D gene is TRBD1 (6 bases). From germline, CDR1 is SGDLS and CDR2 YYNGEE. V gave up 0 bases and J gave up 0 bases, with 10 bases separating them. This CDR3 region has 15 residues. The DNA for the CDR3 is TGTGCCAGCAGCGTAGGGGACACCCTCTCCTACGAGCAGTACTTC. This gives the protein CASSVGDTLSYEQYF.

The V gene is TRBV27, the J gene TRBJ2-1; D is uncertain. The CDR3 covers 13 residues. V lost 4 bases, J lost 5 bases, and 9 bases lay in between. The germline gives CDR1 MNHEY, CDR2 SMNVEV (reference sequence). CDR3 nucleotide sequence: TGTGCCAGCAGTTCCTACAGAGACAATGAGCAGTTCTTC. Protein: CASSSYRDNEQFF.

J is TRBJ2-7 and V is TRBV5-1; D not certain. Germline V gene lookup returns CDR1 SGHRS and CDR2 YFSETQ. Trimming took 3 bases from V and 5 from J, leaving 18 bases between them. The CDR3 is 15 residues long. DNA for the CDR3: TGCGCCAGCAGCTGGGTGAGTGGGGTGGTGGACGAGCAGTACTTC. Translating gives CASSWVSGVVDEQYF.

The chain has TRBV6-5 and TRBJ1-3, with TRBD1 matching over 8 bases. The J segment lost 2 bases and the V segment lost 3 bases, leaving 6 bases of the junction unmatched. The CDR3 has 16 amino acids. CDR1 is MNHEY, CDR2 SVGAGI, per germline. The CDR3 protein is CASSYSDRAAGNTIYF. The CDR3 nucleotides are TGTGCCAGCAGTTATTCGGACAGGGCTGCTGGAAACACCATATATTTT.

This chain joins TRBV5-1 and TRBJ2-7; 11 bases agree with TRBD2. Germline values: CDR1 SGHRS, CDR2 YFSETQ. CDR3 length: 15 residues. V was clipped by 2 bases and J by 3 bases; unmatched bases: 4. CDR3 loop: CASSLGTSGLYEQYF. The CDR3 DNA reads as TGCGCCAGCAGCTTAGGGACTAGCGGCCTCTACGAGCAGTACTTC.

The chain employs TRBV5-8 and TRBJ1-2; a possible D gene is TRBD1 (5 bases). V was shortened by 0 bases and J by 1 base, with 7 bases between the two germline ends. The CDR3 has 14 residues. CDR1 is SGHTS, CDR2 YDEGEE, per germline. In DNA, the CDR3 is TGTGCCAGCAGCTTGGATCAGGGTAACTATGGCTACACCTTC. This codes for CASSLDQGNYGYTF.

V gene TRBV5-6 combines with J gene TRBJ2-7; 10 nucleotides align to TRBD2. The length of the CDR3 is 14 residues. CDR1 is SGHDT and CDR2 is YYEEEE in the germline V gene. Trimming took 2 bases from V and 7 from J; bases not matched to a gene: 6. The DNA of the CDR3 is TGTGCCAGCAGCTTATTAGCGGGAGGTTGGGAGCAGTACTTC. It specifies CASSLLAGGWEQYF.

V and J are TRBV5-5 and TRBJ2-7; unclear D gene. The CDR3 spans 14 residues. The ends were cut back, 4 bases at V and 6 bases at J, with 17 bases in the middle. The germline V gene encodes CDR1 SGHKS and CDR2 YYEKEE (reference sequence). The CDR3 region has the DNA TGTGCCAGCAGCGAGGTCCGGACCCGCCTCGAGCAGTACTTC. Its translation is CASSEVRTRLEQYF.